The TCR beta chain under discussion was sequenced for a study of CD8 T cells in ankylosing spondylitis. The CDR3 has 13 amino acids. Germline values: CDR1 SEHNR, CDR2 FQNEAQ (reference sequence). TCRdb reanalysed the 5' RACE reads using MiXCR and keeps one entry per CDR3 protein. The profile shows approximately 150,000 distinct CDR3 sequences, roughly 44% of them singletons. Study outcomes and limitations: Reportedly, significant enrichment of disease-linked clones occurred in matched ankylosing spondylitis synovial fluid.

A note on this clonotype: The antigen is not known. At one of its ends the junction is not consistent with the germline gene, which may arise from a read error.

The gene calls are TRBV7-9 and TRBJ2-1, with D hard to call. The material sequenced was synovial fluid, either unsorted or a sorted T cell fraction (not recorded which). The clonotype originates from a male donor with ankylosing spondylitis. CDR3 nucleotides: TGTGCCAGCAGATCATGGTGGTACAATGAGCCGTTCTTC. Its translation is CASRSWWYNEPFF.